Below, 30 T cell receptor beta chains from the same sample are listed, as sequenced in a study of cytomegalovirus exposure and HLA in healthy donors. Researchers ran the PCR with 60 Vbeta and 13 Jbeta primers. The table came from immunoSEQ multiplex PCR; TCRdb's copy has only in-frame clones and leaves some out. This sample yields about 140,000 clones, of which 70% to 80% are seen a single time; 3% to 3.5% belongs to the top ten. Source material: PBMCs. The source of these receptors is a female donor in good health and CMV-seronegative.

The chain carries TRBV27 and TRBJ2-2, with D maybe TRBD2 (5 bases). The CDR3 covers 16 residues. The germline gives CDR1 MNHEY, CDR2 SMNVEV (reference sequence). The V gene lost 5 bases and the J gene lost 0 bases, with 13 bases spanning the gap. CDR3 coding DNA: TGTGCCAGCAGTCCGAGGGCGACGGCGAACACCGGGGAGCTGTTTTTT. Translating it yields CASSPRATANTGELFF.

The gene calls are TRBV12-5 and TRBJ1-2, with 7 bases fitting TRBD1. Germline-derived CDR1 and CDR2 are LGHNT and FRNRAP. The CDR3 is made up of 14 amino acids. The ends lost 6 bases at V and 5 bases at J; junction bases unmatched: 9. CDR3 loop: CASGQGERRYGYTF. The CDR3 coding sequence is TGTGCTAGTGGGCAGGGGGAACGGAGATATGGCTACACCTTC.

The chain links TRBV2 to TRBJ2-7; D might be TRBD2 (6 bases). The CDR3 sequence is 13 residues long. The germline V gene encodes CDR1 SNHLY and CDR2 FYNNEI. V dropped 2 bases and J dropped 5 bases, with 10 bases sitting between them. CDR3 sequence reads: CASSERDFHEQYF. The CDR3 coding sequence is TGTGCCAGCAGTGAACGGGACTTCCACGAGCAGTACTTC.

The chain couples TRBV5-1 to TRBJ1-3; 11 bases are a match to TRBD1. V lost 4 bases to trimming and J lost 8 bases; unmatched junction nucleotides: 5. The CDR3 extends over 14 amino acids. From germline, CDR1 is SGHRS and CDR2 YFSETQ. The CDR3 bases are TGCGCCAGCAGCCAGGGGACAGGGGGACACACCATATATTTT. This codes for CASSQGTGGHTIYF.

The chain couples TRBV5-1 to TRBJ2-7; unclear D gene. The CDR3 length is 12 residues. Germline V gene sequence: CDR1 SGHRS, CDR2 YFSETQ. V shed 0 bases and J shed 12 bases, with 13 bases lying between them. The CDR3 here is CASSLGPQEMYF. The CDR3 DNA follows: TGCGCCAGCAGCTTGGGACCCCAGGAAATGTACTTC. Combining the CDR3 with reference TRBV5-1 and TRBJ2-7 gives the whole variable domain KAGVTQTPRYLIKTRGQQVTLSCSPISGHRSVSWYQQTPGQGLQFLFEYFSETQRNKGNFPGRFSGRQFSNSRSEMNVSTLELGDSALYLCASSLGPQEMYFGPGTRLTVT.

The chain links TRBV7-2 to TRBJ2-5, with D possibly being TRBD2 (5 bases). The J call is in doubt because the DNA end fits TRBJ2-7 better. This CDR3 spans 14 amino acids. Germline assignment: CDR1 SGHTA and CDR2 FQGNSA. CDR3 DNA sequence: TGTGCCAGCAGCTTAGTGGCGGGTCCGCACGAGCAGTACTTC. It yields the protein CASSLVAGPHEQYF.

This clone was observed once. This chain joins TRBV5-6 and TRBJ2-5; TRBD1 agrees at 9 bases. The DNA end lines up better with TRBJ2-7; the J call may be wrong. The CDR3 runs 14 residues. Germline CDR1 and CDR2: SGHDT and YYEEEE. The CDR3 bases are TGTGCCAGCAGCGGAGGACAGGGGAACTACGAGCAGTACTTC. Protein: CASSGGQGNYEQYF.

The chain employs TRBV30 and TRBJ1-1; D is ambiguous. CDR3 length: 13 amino acids. The germline V gene has CDR1 GTSNPN and CDR2 SVGIG (reference sequence). V was trimmed by 2 bases and J by 3 bases, leaving 10 bases between them. In DNA form, the CDR3 reads TGTGCCTGGAGTTGGGCGATTGACACTGAAGCTTTCTTT. This codes for CAWSWAIDTEAFF.

This rearrangement joins TRBV18 to TRBJ2-7, with TRBD2 identical over 8 bases. The CDR3 has 14 amino acids. In germline, CDR1 is KGHSH, CDR2 LQKENI. V lost 4 bases to trimming and J lost 4 bases; unmatched junction nucleotides: 6. The CDR3: CASSQRGSGYEQYF. Here the CDR3 DNA reads TGTGCCAGCTCACAGCGGGGGTCGGGATACGAGCAGTACTTC.

The chain combines TRBV28 with TRBJ1-1; D is perhaps TRBD1 (5 bases). Germline V gives CDR1 MDHEN, CDR2 SYDVKM. The V end lost 6 bases, the J end lost 5 bases, and 16 bases lay between the germline ends. The CDR3 is 14 amino acids. CDR3 loop: CASSPFRGRTEAFF. DNA of the CDR3: TGTGCCAGCAGCCCCTTTAGGGGAAGGACTGAAGCTTTCTTT.

This clone was recorded only once. The V call is TRBV7-6, the J call TRBJ1-4; TRBD1 agrees at 7 bases. This CDR3 region has 15 residues. Germline loops: CDR1 SGHVS, CDR2 FNYEAQ. The V gene end was trimmed by 1 base and the J gene end by 3 bases; junction bases not matched to a gene: 2. The CDR3 region has the DNA TGTGCCAGCAGCTTAGAAGGGACAGCTAATGAAAAACTGTTTTTT. Its protein is CASSLEGTANEKLFF.

This clone was counted a few times. The chain links TRBV6-6 to TRBJ2-7; 9 positions match TRBD2. Germline V lookup: CDR1 MNHNY, CDR2 SVGAGI (reference sequence). The CDR3 contains 15 residues. Trimming at V came to 6 bases and at J to 3 bases, leaving 9 bases not matched to a gene. In nucleotides, the CDR3 is TGTGCCAGCAGGAGGGCCCTAGCGGGGATCTACGAGCAGTACTTC. Translating gives CASRRALAGIYEQYF.

This chain links TRBV2 with TRBJ1-4; 8 bases align to TRBD1. Germline CDR1 and CDR2: SNHLY and FYNNEI. This CDR3 comprises 14 residues. V lost 2 bases, J lost 7 bases, and 3 bases stayed unmatched. This chain's CDR3 is CASSERTGFEKLFF. CDR3 in DNA: TGTGCCAGCAGTGAAAGGACAGGGTTTGAAAAACTGTTTTTT.

The chain combines TRBV6-5 with TRBJ1-2; 8 nucleotides agree with TRBD1. V gave up 7 bases and J gave up 4 bases; unmatched junction bases: 8. The CDR3 length is 14 residues. Looked up from germline, CDR1 is MNHEY and CDR2 is SVGAGI. CDR3 in amino acids: CASTPGQGFYGYTF. Here the CDR3 DNA reads TGTGCCAGCACTCCTGGACAGGGCTTCTATGGCTACACCTTC.

This rearrangement joins TRBV12-5 to TRBJ2-4, with D possibly being TRBD1 (6 bases). The V gene lost 6 bases and the J gene lost 3 bases, with 27 bases spanning the gap. The CDR3 has 19 amino acids. CDR1 is LGHNT, CDR2 FRNRAP, per germline. The CDR3 region has the DNA TGTGCTAGTGGCCAGTACCCGGCCCCGATACAGGGTGACAAAAACATTCAGTACTTC. Translated: CASGQYPAPIQGDKNIQYF.

The chain employs TRBV5-4 and TRBJ1-6, with 8 bases matching TRBD1. CDR1 is SGHNT, CDR2 YYREEE, per germline (reference sequence). V lost 2 bases to trimming and J lost 7 bases; unmatched junction nucleotides: 11. CDR3 length equals 17 residues. This chain's CDR3 is CASSFPLGQGGNSPLHF. The CDR3 nucleotides read TGTGCCAGCAGCTTCCCTCTCGGACAGGGAGGCAATTCACCCCTCCACTTT.

This clone was observed a single time. The gene calls are TRBV7-8 and TRBJ2-3; possible D gene TRBD1, 6 bases. V was clipped by 1 base and J by 4 bases, with 15 bases between them. This CDR3 comprises 16 residues. Germline CDR1 reads SGHVS; CDR2 reads FQNEAQ. CDR3 in DNA: TGTGCCAGCAGCTTAGGGACAGTATCTGGTGCAGATACGCAGTATTTT. Translation gives CASSLGTVSGADTQYF. The full variable domain, with the rest looked up from reference TRBV7-8 and TRBJ2-3, is GAGVSQSPRYKVAKRGQDVALRCDPISGHVSLFWYQQALGQGPEFLTYFQNEAQLDKSGLPSDRFFAERPEGSVSTLKIQRTQQEDSAVYLCASSLGTVSGADTQYFGPGTRLTVL.

Ten or more counts support this clone. V gene TRBV11-2 combines with J gene TRBJ1-1; possible D gene TRBD1, 5 bases. V lost 10 bases to trimming and J lost 1 base, with 19 bases between them. The germline CDR1 and CDR2 sequences are SGHAT and FQNNGV. The CDR3 length is 15 residues. CDR3 nucleotide sequence: TGTGCCACATCTCCAGGCTTAACAGGGAACACTGAAGCTTTCTTT. Protein sequence: CATSPGLTGNTEAFF.

The chain combines TRBV20-1 with TRBJ1-1; a weak D match, TRBD1 (5 bases). V was clipped by 6 bases and J by 11 bases, with 16 bases between them. CDR3 length: 11 amino acids. Germline assignment: CDR1 DFQATT and CDR2 SNEGSKA (reference sequence). The CDR3 region is CSAGAGVAAFF. For the CDR3, the DNA is TGCAGTGCCGGGGCGGGGGTGGCCGCTTTCTTT.

This clone was picked up a small number of times. The V gene is TRBV5-1, the J gene TRBJ2-2; 9 bases agree with TRBD1. The germline V gene encodes CDR1 SGHRS and CDR2 YFSETQ. V shed 3 bases and J 5 bases; nucleotides not matched to a gene: 5. This CDR3 has 15 amino acids. The CDR3: CASSYRTGETGELFF. In nucleotides, the CDR3 is TGCGCCAGCAGCTACAGGACAGGGGAAACCGGGGAGCTGTTTTTT. The full variable domain, rest sourced from reference TRBV5-1 and TRBJ2-2, is KAGVTQTPRYLIKTRGQQVTLSCSPISGHRSVSWYQQTPGQGLQFLFEYFSETQRNKGNFPGRFSGRQFSNSRSEMNVSTLELGDSALYLCASSYRTGETGELFFGEGSRLTVL.

The rearrangement links TRBV6-1 to TRBJ2-1, with TRBD2 matching over 13 bases. This CDR3 contains 15 residues. Germline CDR1 MNHNS, CDR2 SASEGT. V dropped 6 bases and J dropped 4; count of bases not matched to a gene: 3. The CDR3 nucleotides read TGTGCCAGCAGGGAACTAGCGGGGGGGTACAATGAGCAGTTCTTC. Protein: CASRELAGGYNEQFF.

This clone appeared once. J is TRBJ2-3 and V is TRBV28; 8 nucleotides align to TRBD2. The CDR3 extends over 16 amino acids. Trimming took 6 bases from V and 5 from J; bases not matched to a gene: 13. Germline V lookup: CDR1 MDHEN, CDR2 SYDVKM. CDR3 loop: CASSLPAGGLRDTQYF. The DNA of the CDR3 is TGTGCCAGCAGCCTTCCCGCGGGGGGTCTCAGAGATACGCAGTATTTT. Full variable domain (outside the CDR3, taken from reference TRBV28 and TRBJ2-3): DVKVTQSSRYLVKRTGEKVFLECVQDMDHENMFWYRQDPGLGLRLIYFSYDVKMKEKGDIPEGYSVSREKKERFSLILESASTNQTSMYLCASSLPAGGLRDTQYFGPGTRLTVL.

The chain combines TRBV28 with TRBJ1-2; 11 bases are a match to TRBD1. V was clipped by 5 bases and J by 7 bases; unmatched bases: 3. This CDR3 contains 13 residues. Germline CDR1 MDHEN, CDR2 SYDVKM. CDR3 DNA: TGTGCCAGCAGTGCGGGACAGGGGGGTGGCTACACCTTC. Amino acids: CASSAGQGGGYTF.

This clone showed up just a few times. This chain joins TRBV5-5 and TRBJ2-7, with 9 positions matching TRBD1. The germline V gene has CDR1 SGHKS and CDR2 YYEKEE (reference sequence). V dropped 4 bases and J dropped 2; count of bases not matched to a gene: 4. The CDR3 has 14 amino acids. The CDR3 coding sequence is TGTGCCAGCAGCCATGGACAGGGGACCTACGAGCAGTACTTC. It is translated as CASSHGQGTYEQYF.

V usage is TRBV5-1 and J usage is TRBJ1-3; TRBD1 matches at 7 bases. J gave up 3 bases and V 4 bases, and 7 bases lay outside the gene matches. The V gene's germline CDR1 is SGHRS and CDR2 YFSETQ. The CDR3 runs to 15 residues. The CDR3 region has the DNA TGCGCCAGCAGCCGTTCACAGGGGAATGGAAACACCATATATTTT. Protein product: CASSRSQGNGNTIYF.

The chain has TRBV5-1 and TRBJ2-1; 7 nucleotides line up with TRBD2. The CDR3 is made up of 17 amino acids. The V and J ends lost 5 bases and 5 bases, in that order; junction bases with no gene match: 16. Germline CDR1 is SGHRS and CDR2 is YFSETQ. CDR3 nucleotide sequence: TGCGCCAGCAGATCCGCCGGGCGGGAGACCCATGACAATGAGCAGTTCTTC. This sequence encodes CASRSAGRETHDNEQFF.

V gene TRBV4-3 combines with J gene TRBJ1-2, with TRBD1 matching over 7 bases. Trimming cost V 1 base and J 4 bases; bases outside gene matches: 9. Per the germline V gene, CDR1 is LGHNA and CDR2 is YSLEER. The CDR3 length is 16 residues. DNA for the CDR3: TGCGCCAGCAGCCAAGCCCCCGGGACAGCAGCCTATGGCTACACCTTC. Residues: CASSQAPGTAAYGYTF.

The V gene is TRBV30, the J gene TRBJ2-6, with D hard to call. The CDR3 is 13 amino acids. The germline V and J ends were trimmed by 2 bases and 1 base, with 3 bases remaining between them. Germline assignment: CDR1 GTSNPN and CDR2 SVGIG (reference sequence). CDR3 sequence: CAWSPSGANVLTF. The CDR3 nucleotides read TGTGCCTGGAGTCCTTCTGGGGCCAACGTCCTGACTTTC. The whole variable domain, filled in from reference TRBV30 and TRBJ2-6, reads SQTIHQWPATLVQPVGSPLSLECTVEGTSNPNLYWYRQAAGRGLQLLFYSVGIGQISSEVPQNLSASRPQDRQFILSSKKLLLSDSGFYLCAWSPSGANVLTFGAGSRLTVL.

The V and J genes are TRBV9 and TRBJ1-1, with a possible D match to TRBD1 (5 bases). This CDR3 comprises 15 residues. The ends were cut back, 6 bases at V and 1 base at J, with 16 bases in the middle. Germline V gives CDR1 SGDLS, CDR2 YYNGEE. The CDR3 loop is CASTLGWGGNTEAFF. CDR3 nucleotides: TGTGCCAGCACCCTGGGCTGGGGGGGGAACACTGAAGCTTTCTTT.

Only a few counts were recorded for this clone. The CDR3 spells CASSLNGYTEAFF. The CDR3, as DNA: TGTGCCAGCAGCTTAAACGGTTACACTGAAGCTTTCTTT. The rearrangement links TRBV11-3 to TRBJ1-1; D is unclear. The CDR3 loop spans 13 amino acids. Trimming pared 2 bases from V and 3 bases from J, leaving 7 bases between. From germline, CDR1 is SGHNT and CDR2 YENEEA. Full variable domain (outside the CDR3, taken from reference TRBV11-3 and TRBJ1-1): EAGVVQSPRYKIIEKKQPVAFWCNPISGHNTLYWYLQNLGQGPELLIRYENEEAVDDSQLPKDRFSAERLKGVDSTLKIQPAELGDSAVYLCASSLNGYTEAFFGQGTRLTVV.